A single sample is the source of the 2 T cell receptor beta chains below, sequenced in a study of T-cell memory formation after mild COVID-19. MiXCR was run by TCRdb on the 5' RACE reads, yielding one entry per CDR3 protein. The repertoire holds 450,000 or so distinct CDR3 sequences, with approximately 25% as singletons. Sequenced sample: PBMCs or a T cell subset sorted from them (not recorded which). These TCRs come from an adult woman who had mild COVID-19 (a few samples of this study predate the infection). Cell type and time point are not known.

This clonotype was seen more than once but under ten times. The chain combines TRBV12-3 or TRBV12-4 with TRBJ2-1; D remains ambiguous. The CDR3 spans 12 residues. Deletions cut 2 bases from V and 9 bases from J, with 8 bases between. The CDR3 DNA sequence: TGTGCCAGCAGTTTATGGCGAGGTGAGCAGTTCTTC. Residues: CASSLWRGEQFF.

This clonotype was seen only a few times. The V and J genes are TRBV6-6 and TRBJ2-1; 7 bases agree with TRBD2. V was pared by 4 bases and J by 5 bases, with 8 bases of the junction left unmatched. The CDR3 loop spans 15 amino acids. CDR1 and CDR2 (germline): MNHNY, SVGAGI (reference sequence). CDR3 DNA: TGTGCCAGCAGTTGGGGGAGGGGAGGGGACAATGAGCAGTTCTTC. Residues: CASSWGRGGDNEQFF.